This T cell receptor beta chain was identified in a study of T cells after yellow fever vaccination (dated by TCRdb to the late 2010s). A note on the overall study: The SMART-Seq v4 Ultra Low Input RNA kit was used to prepare libraries from fractions with low cell numbers. To track T-cell clones before and after primary and booster YFV17D yellow fever vaccination, bulk TCR alpha and beta repertoires were sequenced longitudinally. Blood was collected at multiple timepoints before and after primary and secondary immunization, and bulk PBMC replicates and cell subsets were isolated. Two healthy male donors made up the cohort, one aged 18 to 29 years and the other aged 30 to 39 years.

The CDR3 runs 14 residues from the cysteine to the phenylalanine. The read is trimmed to its CDR3 DNA, 42 bases read in frame from base 1. Sequences SGHKS (CDR1) and YYEKEE (CDR2) are obtained from the germline V gene (reference sequence). Trimming costs V 0 bases and J 3 bases, and their ends lie 8 bases apart. TCR cDNA was synthesized by 5'RACE template switching, through which a universal primer site and unique molecular identifiers were introduced. cDNA synthesis was primed from both the TCR alpha and TCR beta constant segments. Library amplification involved two PCR steps, and the second step added sample barcodes and sequencing adapters. Libraries were sequenced on Illumina HiSeq 2500 (2x100 bp) or NovaSeq (2x150 bp). The published analysis was carried out like this. MIGEC handled demultiplexing of reads and collapsing into UMI consensus sequences, while MiXCR performed V(D)J alignment. Using edgeR on replicate PBMC samples, clonotypes were called vaccine-responding if FDR was below 0.01 and the log2 fold change was above 5 up to day 15. Bulk clonotypes were assigned CD4 or CD8 identity according to which sequenced CD4 or CD8 repertoire held them at higher abundance. Using fastp trimming at Q25 and MiXCR clonotype assembly, TCRdb reanalyzed the public sequencing data and kept in-frame beta chains. CDR3 protein sequences are deduplicated, and each keeps its most common genes and DNA. What appears here as the V and J calls and clone size reflects TCRdb's work, not the paper's. Recorded for this sample are 510,000 or so distinct CDR3 sequences; around 21% of them occurred a single time. The ten largest clones add up to roughly an eighth of the sample.

Taken with the paper, the label for treatment or condition translates to: live attenuated yellow fever vaccine strain. At each blood-draw timepoint, two biological replicates of bulk PBMCs were collected. A standard Ficoll-Paque protocol was used to isolate PBMCs from peripheral blood. TriZol was used to extract RNA from bulk PBMCs, CD4 and CD8 fractions, and dextramer-positive and dextramer-negative fractions. The table lists this clonotype with a few counts. This receptor's antigen is unknown. No per-base quality is available; no much larger clone lies one base away. Findings and caveats that apply to the study as a whole: A small share of clonotypes was detected in both CD4 and CD8 compartments, with the overlap likely arising from convergent recombination. Because only a couple of donors were included in the study, the extent to which the findings can be generalized is limited. Compared with the primary T-cell response, the secondary T-cell response was faster but weaker, reaching its peak on day 5 rather than on day 15. Most clones expanded after primary vaccination were re-detected after the booster (just under 97% of CD4 and roughly 85% of CD8), suggesting broad memory maintenance. Because abundant contaminating clonotypes from the bulk population could be contained in FACS-sorted repertoires, computational filtering was required.

This TCR came from a man in his thirties or forties who received the YFV17D yellow fever vaccine. The chain employs TRBV5-5 and TRBJ2-3, with no confident D gene call. The sequenced sample was PBMCs, obtained 15 days after the yellow fever booster vaccination. The CDR3 region reads CASSLEFGTDTQYF. The nucleotide sequence is given as TGTGCCAGCAGCTTGGAGTTTGGAACAGATACGCAGTATTTT.